This entry features one T cell receptor beta chain sequence. Its antigen is as yet unknown. Germline CDR1 MNHNS, CDR2 SASEGT. CDR3 length: 12 residues. V gave up 6 bases and J gave up 6 bases, with 8 bases separating them. A single record per CDR3 protein comes from TCRdb applying MiXCR to the 5' RACE reads. The sample has hundreds of thousands of distinct CDR3 sequences, around 7% seen once; the top ten hold roughly 3.6%. These data are taken from a study of identical twins. Points from the study as a whole: Among monozygotic twins, out-of-frame TCR alpha sharing exceeded what models predicted.

These same records also appear under a second study, on yellow fever vaccine responses in identical twins. That source adds: Twins showed a vaccine T cell response that reportedly seemed partly convergent, partly personalized.

The TCR sequence derives from a woman aged 18-30 years in good health. The chain combines TRBV6-1 with TRBJ2-2; D remains ambiguous. The specimen sequenced was memory (CD45RO+) T cells sorted from blood. CDR3 amino acids: CASRSSAGELFF. CDR3 sequence (DNA): TGTGCCAGCAGAAGTAGTGCCGGGGAGCTGTTTTTT.